The 3 T cell receptor beta chains in this list originate from one sample, sequenced in a study of blood T cell repertoires in COVID-19. This table comes from immunoSEQ multiplex PCR, and its TCRdb copy is limited to in-frame clones, with some not included. Of under 120,000 clones in the sample, more than 60% were seen once. Sequencing used peripheral blood. These receptors all stem from a man between 65 and 85 years old with active or convalescent COVID-19.

This chain joins TRBV2 and TRBJ1-6, with D maybe TRBD1 (5 bases). V gave up 11 bases and J gave up 7 bases, with 15 bases separating them. From germline, CDR1 is SNHLY and CDR2 FYNNEI. The CDR3 loop spans 13 amino acids. The CDR3 loop is CASTGVKNSPLHF. CDR3 sequence (DNA): TGTGCCTCTACGGGGGTTAAAAATTCACCCCTCCACTTT.

The genes are TRBV7-3 and TRBJ1-1, with 8 bases aligning to TRBD1. CDR1 SGHTA and CDR2 FQGTGA come from the germline V gene. Trimming took 3 bases from V and 4 from J; bases not matched to a gene: 7. The CDR3 has 15 residues. The CDR3 is CASSFRGTGGTEAFF. The CDR3 nucleotides are TGTGCCAGCAGCTTTCGAGGGACAGGCGGCACTGAAGCTTTCTTT.

The rearrangement uses TRBV5-1 and TRBJ2-7; TRBD2 aligns across 11 bases. The CDR3 has 14 residues. Unmatched junction bases numbered 5, after V lost 4 bases and J lost 5 bases. Germline lookup yields CDR1 SGHRS and CDR2 YFSETQ. CDR3 in amino acids: CASSPTSGSDEQYF. CDR3 in DNA: TGCGCCAGCAGCCCTACTAGCGGGAGTGACGAGCAGTACTTC.